The 7 T cell receptor beta chains below come from one sample, sequenced in a study of radiation and T cells in renal cell carcinoma. Here immunoSEQ multiplex PCR was the method, and the copy in TCRdb shows in-frame clones only, minus some. Found here are tens of thousands of clones, 70% to 80% of them singletons; the top ten hold 6.8%. Noted time point: blood 2 weeks post-SBRT. The treatment: 15 Gy SBRT to primary tumor, nephrectomy 4 weeks later. The specimen was blood, collected from a patient whose treatment included radiotherapy and nephrectomy. The receptors stem from a man in his 60s with renal cell carcinoma.

The V gene is TRBV19, the J gene TRBJ1-2, with unresolved D. CDR1 and CDR2 (germline): LNHDA, SQIVND (reference sequence). With 10 bases removed from V and 4 bases from J, the gap between germline ends came to 19 bases. CDR3 length: 14 amino acids. In nucleotides, the CDR3 is TGTGCCAATACCTCGGACGGCTTTGGCTATGGCTACACCTTC. Translation gives CANTSDGFGYGYTF.

This chain uses TRBV5-1 with TRBJ1-3, with 7 bases lining up with TRBD1. This CDR3 has 14 residues. Unmatched junction bases numbered 7, after V lost 2 bases and J lost 8 bases. In germline, CDR1 is SGHRS, CDR2 YFSETQ. CDR3 in amino acids: CASSFSTTGDTIYF. CDR3 DNA sequence: TGCGCCAGCAGCTTTTCTACCACAGGGGACACCATATATTTT.

The chain combines TRBV5-1 with TRBJ2-5, with D tentatively TRBD2 (7 bases). The CDR3 extends over 13 amino acids. The germline V gene has CDR1 SGHRS and CDR2 YFSETQ. V dropped 4 bases and J dropped 6 bases, with 13 bases sitting between them. CDR3 region: CASSLGGGQTQYF. The CDR3 DNA follows: TGCGCCAGCAGCCTAGGGGGGGGACAGACCCAGTACTTC.

In this sample, this clone turned up once. The chain is built from TRBV7-9 and TRBJ2-2; TRBD2 might be the D (6 bases). Trimming took 0 bases from V and 1 from J, leaving 18 bases between them. The CDR3 spans 19 residues. Per germline, CDR1 SEHNR and CDR2 FQNEAQ (reference sequence). The CDR3 loop reads CASSLAEGKGIRNTGELFF. In nucleotides, the CDR3 is TGTGCCAGCAGCTTAGCGGAGGGAAAGGGAATTAGGAACACCGGGGAGCTGTTTTTT. The full variable domain, with the rest looked up from reference TRBV7-9 and TRBJ2-2, is DTGVSQNPRHKITKRGQNVTFRCDPISEHNRLYWYRQTLGQGPEFLTYFQNEAQLEKSRLLSDRFSAERPKGSFSTLEIQRTEQGDSAMYLCASSLAEGKGIRNTGELFFGEGSRLTVL.

The chain carries TRBV10-3 and TRBJ2-2, with a weak D call TRBD2 (6 bases). The germline V and J ends were trimmed by 3 bases and 4 bases, with 21 bases remaining between them. CDR1 ENHRY and CDR2 SYGVKD come from the germline V gene. The CDR3 covers 18 residues. CDR3 sequence (DNA): TGTGCCATCAGTGACCCGAGCGCGGGACTGGGTTTCACCGGGGAGCTGTTTTTT. This sequence encodes CAISDPSAGLGFTGELFF.

The chain combines TRBV7-3 with TRBJ2-1; D may be TRBD2 (5 bases). V lost 6 bases and J lost 7, with 10 bases in between. CDR1 and CDR2 (germline): SGHTA, FQGTGA. This CDR3 has 12 amino acids. Written as DNA, the CDR3 is TGTGCCAGCAGTCGGACTTCGAATGAGCAGTTCTTC. Encoded protein: CASSRTSNEQFF.

This chain connects TRBV9 to TRBJ2-1; D possibly corresponds to TRBD1 (5 bases). Germline loops: CDR1 SGDLS, CDR2 YYNGEE. V was cut by 1 base and J by 8 bases, with 13 bases left in between. This CDR3 spans 14 amino acids. As DNA, the CDR3 is TGTGCCAGCAGCGTACTCCCGAAAGGGGATGAGCAGTTCTTC. Protein sequence: CASSVLPKGDEQFF.